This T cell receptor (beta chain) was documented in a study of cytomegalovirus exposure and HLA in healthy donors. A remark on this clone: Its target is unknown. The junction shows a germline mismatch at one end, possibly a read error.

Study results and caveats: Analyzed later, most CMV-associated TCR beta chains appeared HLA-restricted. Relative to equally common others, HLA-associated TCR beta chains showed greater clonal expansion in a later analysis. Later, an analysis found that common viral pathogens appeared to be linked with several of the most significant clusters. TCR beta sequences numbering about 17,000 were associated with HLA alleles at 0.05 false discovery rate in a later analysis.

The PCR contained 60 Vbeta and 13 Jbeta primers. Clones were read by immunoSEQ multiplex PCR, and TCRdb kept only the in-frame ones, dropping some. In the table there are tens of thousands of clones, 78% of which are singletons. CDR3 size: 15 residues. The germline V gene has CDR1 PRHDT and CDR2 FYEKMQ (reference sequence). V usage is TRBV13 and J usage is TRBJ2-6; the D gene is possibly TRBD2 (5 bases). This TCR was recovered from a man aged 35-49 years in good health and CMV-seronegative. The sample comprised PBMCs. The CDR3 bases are TGTGCCAGCAGCCTAGGGAGCTCTGGGGCCAACGTCCTGACTTTC. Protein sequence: CASSLGSSGANVLTF. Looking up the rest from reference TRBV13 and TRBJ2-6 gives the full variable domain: AAGVIQSPRHLIKEKRETATLKCYPIPRHDTVYWYQQGPGQDPQFLISFYEKMQSDKGSIPDRFSAQQFSDYHSELNMSSLELGDSALYFCASSLGSSGANVLTFGAGSRLTVL.